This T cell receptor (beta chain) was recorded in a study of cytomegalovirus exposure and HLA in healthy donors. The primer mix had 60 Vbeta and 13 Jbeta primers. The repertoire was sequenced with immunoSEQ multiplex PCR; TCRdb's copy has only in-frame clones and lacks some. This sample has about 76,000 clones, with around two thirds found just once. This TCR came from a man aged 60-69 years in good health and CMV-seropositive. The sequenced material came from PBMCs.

The CDR3 DNA reads TGTGCCAGCAGCTCAGCAAGGGAGGGAAGGGGGGAGACCCAGTACTTC. Amino acids: CASSSAREGRGETQYF. The gene calls are TRBV7-6 and TRBJ2-5, with a tentative D call TRBD2 (7 bases). The CDR3 runs to 16 residues. Germline CDR1 SGHVS, CDR2 FNYEAQ. Trimming took off 4 bases at V and 5 bases at J, with 20 bases between the two ends.